The 21 T cell receptor beta chains given below trace back to one sample, sequenced in a study of shared clonotypes between healthy human individuals. TCRdb's copy holds only in-frame clones and misses some; the assay was immunoSEQ multiplex PCR. The sample holds more than 2 million clones, roughly 95% seen once. CD8 cells classed as naive were CD45RO-negative and positively selected for CCR7, excluding terminally differentiated effector memory CD45RA+ cells. The sequenced sample consisted of naive CD8+ T cells from PBMCs. The source is a man younger than 35 in good health. Some clones in this sample may be carry-over from other donors' samples.

The chain couples TRBV25-1 to TRBJ2-2; possibly TRBD1 for D (6 bases). Per the germline V gene, CDR1 is MGHDK and CDR2 is SYGVNS. Trimming took 8 bases from V and 4 from J, leaving 17 bases between them. The CDR3 covers 15 residues. CDR3: CASEAGGGGTGELFF. Written as DNA, the CDR3 is TGTGCCAGCGAGGCTGGTGGGGGCGGCACCGGGGAGCTGTTTTTT.

The CDR3 region has the DNA TGTGCCGGAGGGGGACATAGCTCCTACAATGAGCAGTTCTTC. Encoded protein: CAGGGHSSYNEQFF. V usage is TRBV28 and J usage is TRBJ2-1; D possibly uses TRBD1 or TRBD2 (6 bases each). The CDR3 is 14 residues long. V dropped 11 bases and J dropped 0 bases, with 14 bases sitting between them. Germline CDR1 reads MDHEN; CDR2 reads SYDVKM.

V and J are TRBV19 and TRBJ2-7; D may match TRBD1 or TRBD2 (5 bases each). The germline CDR1 and CDR2 sequences are LNHDA and SQIVND (reference sequence). This CDR3 comprises 15 residues. V was clipped by 3 bases and J by 5 bases, with 17 bases between them. This CDR3 reads CASSMGTEISHEQYF. The CDR3 DNA reads TGTGCCAGTAGTATGGGGACGGAGATCAGCCACGAGCAGTACTTC. Variable domain in full (rest from reference TRBV19 and TRBJ2-7): DGGITQSPKYLFRKEGQNVTLSCEQNLNHDAMYWYRQDPGQGLRLIYYSQIVNDFQKGDIAEGYSVSREKKESFPLTVTSAQKNPTAFYLCASSMGTEISHEQYFGPGTRLTVT.

The V call is TRBV7-3, the J call TRBJ1-5, with D perhaps TRBD1 (6 bases). Germline CDR1 SGHTA, CDR2 FQGTGA. The CDR3 has 15 amino acids. Trimming took 1 base from V and 5 from J, leaving 12 bases between them. CDR3 sequence: CASSLSGRGDQPQHF. In DNA form, the CDR3 reads TGTGCCAGCAGCTTAAGCGGCAGGGGCGATCAGCCCCAGCATTTT.

This clone appeared once. This chain connects TRBV7-8 to TRBJ2-1, with a possible D match to TRBD2 (5 bases). The germline gives CDR1 SGHVS, CDR2 FQNEAQ. V was cut by 1 base and J by 8 bases, with 18 bases left in between. The CDR3 length is 16 residues. CDR3 residues: CASSLGASSLIHEQFF. In DNA, the CDR3 is TGTGCCAGCAGCTTAGGAGCGTCTAGCCTAATACATGAGCAGTTCTTC.

This rearrangement joins TRBV7-2 to TRBJ1-5, with 8 bases fitting TRBD1. With V trimmed by 3 bases and J by 4 bases, 5 bases remained unmatched. This CDR3 spans 15 amino acids. CDR1 and CDR2 from the germline V gene are SGHTA and FQGNSA. CDR3 sequence (DNA): TGTGCCAGCAGCTTGAAAACAGGGGGGAATCAGCCCCAGCATTTT. Its translation is CASSLKTGGNQPQHF. Variable domain in full (rest from reference TRBV7-2 and TRBJ1-5): GAGVSQSPSNKVTEKGKDVELRCDPISGHTALYWYRQSLGQGLEFLIYFQGNSAPDKSGLPSDRFSAERTGGSVSTLTIQRTQQEDSAVYLCASSLKTGGNQPQHFGDGTRLSIL.

The genes are TRBV11-2 and TRBJ2-3, with 10 bases that match TRBD1. The ends lost 1 base at V and 5 bases at J; junction bases unmatched: 3. Germline V gives CDR1 SGHAT, CDR2 FQNNGV. The CDR3 consists of 15 residues. The CDR3: CASSLVWTGGDTQYF. The CDR3 DNA reads TGTGCCAGCAGCTTAGTTTGGACAGGGGGAGATACGCAGTATTTT.

The V gene is TRBV5-5, the J gene TRBJ2-7; 9 positions match TRBD1. Germline lookup yields CDR1 SGHKS and CDR2 YYEKEE (reference sequence). The CDR3 has 15 amino acids. Trimming at V came to 4 bases and at J to 4 bases, leaving 9 bases not matched to a gene. CDR3 nucleotides: TGTGCCAGCAGCCACAACCGGGACAGGGTTTACGAGCAGTACTTC. Its translation is CASSHNRDRVYEQYF.

The V gene is TRBV27, the J gene TRBJ2-2; D is uncertain. Germline lookup yields CDR1 MNHEY and CDR2 SMNVEV (reference sequence). The CDR3 consists of 11 residues. Trimming pared 8 bases from V and 3 bases from J, leaving 4 bases between. The CDR3 here is CASGHTGELFF. CDR3 bases: TGTGCCAGCGGCCACACCGGGGAGCTGTTTTTT.

The chain employs TRBV7-2 and TRBJ2-3; 12 bases map to TRBD2. This CDR3 is built from 16 residues. The junction had 4 bases not matched to a gene; V was cut back by 4 bases and J by 2 bases. CDR1 SGHTA and CDR2 FQGNSA come from the germline V gene. CDR3 nucleotides: TGTGCCAGCAGCTCCCGGACTAGCGGGACCACAGATACGCAGTATTTT. It translates to CASSSRTSGTTDTQYF. The full variable domain, rest sourced from reference TRBV7-2 and TRBJ2-3, is GAGVSQSPSNKVTEKGKDVELRCDPISGHTALYWYRQSLGQGLEFLIYFQGNSAPDKSGLPSDRFSAERTGGSVSTLTIQRTQQEDSAVYLCASSSRTSGTTDTQYFGPGTRLTVL.

The chain couples TRBV27 to TRBJ2-7, with D perhaps matching TRBD1 or TRBD2 (5 bases each). CDR3 length: 15 amino acids. V dropped 0 bases and J dropped 4 bases, with 13 bases sitting between them. Per the germline V gene, CDR1 is MNHEY and CDR2 is SMNVEV (reference sequence). The CDR3 reads CASSLSTGRIYEQYF. In nucleotides, the CDR3 is TGTGCCAGCAGTTTATCCACGGGACGGATTTACGAGCAGTACTTC.

The chain carries TRBV19 and TRBJ2-1, with TRBD2 matching over 10 bases. CDR3 size: 16 residues. The J segment lost 0 bases and the V segment lost 5 bases, leaving 4 bases of the junction unmatched. Germline CDR1 is LNHDA and CDR2 is SQIVND (reference sequence). This chain's CDR3 is CASSLWTSGSYNEQFF. The CDR3 DNA is TGTGCCAGTAGTCTTTGGACTAGCGGCTCCTACAATGAGCAGTTCTTC.

The chain recombines TRBV6-5 with TRBJ2-5, with 8 bases lining up with TRBD1. CDR1 and CDR2 (germline): MNHEY, SVGAGI. CDR3 size: 15 residues. With 2 bases clipped from V and 4 bases from J, the junction kept 6 bases outside the gene matches. Here the CDR3 reads CASSYGQGRGETQYF. The CDR3, as DNA: TGTGCCAGCAGTTACGGACAGGGAAGGGGAGAGACCCAGTACTTC.

This chain connects TRBV11-1 to TRBJ2-1; possibly TRBD1 or TRBD2 for D (5 bases each). The CDR3 runs to 18 residues. Trimming took off 6 bases at V and 2 bases at J, with 23 bases between the two ends. Germline CDR1 is SGHAT and CDR2 is FQDESV (reference sequence). This chain's CDR3 is CASREGWVSHPPYNEQFF. CDR3 DNA sequence: TGTGCCAGCAGAGAGGGGTGGGTTAGCCACCCCCCCTACAATGAGCAGTTCTTC.

The V gene is TRBV5-1, the J gene TRBJ2-1; 8 bases are a match to TRBD2. V was pared by 0 bases and J by 5 bases, with 4 bases of the junction left unmatched. CDR1 is SGHRS, CDR2 YFSETQ, per germline. CDR3 length: 15 amino acids. CDR3 sequence: CASSLALAGHNEQFF. CDR3 DNA sequence: TGCGCCAGCAGCTTGGCGTTAGCGGGACACAATGAGCAGTTCTTC.

V is TRBV11-2 and J is TRBJ2-3; no firm D call. The CDR3 sequence is 13 residues long. Germline assignment: CDR1 SGHAT and CDR2 FQNNGV. Trimming cost V 0 bases and J 4 bases, with 5 bases left between them. The CDR3 loop reads CASSLDSPDTQYF. The CDR3 DNA sequence: TGTGCCAGCAGCTTAGACTCACCAGATACGCAGTATTTT.

This chain uses TRBV9 with TRBJ2-1; maybe TRBD2 (6 bases). From germline, CDR1 is SGDLS and CDR2 YYNGEE. The CDR3 extends over 16 amino acids. The V end was cut by 0 bases, the J end by 4 bases, with 14 bases between. The CDR3 protein is CASSVGALARYNEQFF. CDR3 bases: TGTGCCAGCAGCGTAGGCGCACTAGCTCGGTACAATGAGCAGTTCTTC.

The gene calls are TRBV29-1 and TRBJ1-2, with 7 bases matching TRBD1. CDR1 is SQVTM and CDR2 is ANQGSEA in the germline V gene. This CDR3 contains 12 residues. V lost 3 bases, J lost 7 bases, and 5 bases stayed unmatched. DNA of the CDR3: TGCAGCGTTGAGGCAGGGGGAGCTGGCTACACCTTC. This encodes CSVEAGGAGYTF.

The rearrangement uses TRBV28 and TRBJ1-1, with D uncertain. Trimming left V 5 bases short and J 8 bases short, with 18 bases between. CDR3 length: 14 amino acids. Germline V gene lookup returns CDR1 MDHEN and CDR2 SYDVKM. The CDR3 bases are TGTGCCAGCAGTGTAGACGGGCTTTTCCCCGAAGCTTTCTTT. Residues: CASSVDGLFPEAFF.

In nucleotides, the CDR3 is TGTGCCAGCAGCATAGGGAGTTGGAACACTGAAGCTTTCTTT. Translation gives CASSIGSWNTEAFF. The V and J genes are TRBV7-3 and TRBJ1-1, with D hard to call. CDR3 length equals 14 residues. Germline V gene data show CDR1 as SGHTA and CDR2 as FQGTGA. V lost 5 bases to trimming and J lost 1 base, with 11 bases between them.

The J gene is TRBJ2-1, the V gene TRBV7-9, with D possibly matching TRBD2 (5 bases). The germline V gene has CDR1 SEHNR and CDR2 FQNEAQ (reference sequence). The V end was cut by 5 bases, the J end by 3 bases, with 17 bases between. The CDR3 has 16 residues. The CDR3 DNA reads TGTGCCAGCAGCACTCCCTCGGCGGGCCGCTACAATGAGCAGTTCTTC. This codes for CASSTPSAGRYNEQFF.